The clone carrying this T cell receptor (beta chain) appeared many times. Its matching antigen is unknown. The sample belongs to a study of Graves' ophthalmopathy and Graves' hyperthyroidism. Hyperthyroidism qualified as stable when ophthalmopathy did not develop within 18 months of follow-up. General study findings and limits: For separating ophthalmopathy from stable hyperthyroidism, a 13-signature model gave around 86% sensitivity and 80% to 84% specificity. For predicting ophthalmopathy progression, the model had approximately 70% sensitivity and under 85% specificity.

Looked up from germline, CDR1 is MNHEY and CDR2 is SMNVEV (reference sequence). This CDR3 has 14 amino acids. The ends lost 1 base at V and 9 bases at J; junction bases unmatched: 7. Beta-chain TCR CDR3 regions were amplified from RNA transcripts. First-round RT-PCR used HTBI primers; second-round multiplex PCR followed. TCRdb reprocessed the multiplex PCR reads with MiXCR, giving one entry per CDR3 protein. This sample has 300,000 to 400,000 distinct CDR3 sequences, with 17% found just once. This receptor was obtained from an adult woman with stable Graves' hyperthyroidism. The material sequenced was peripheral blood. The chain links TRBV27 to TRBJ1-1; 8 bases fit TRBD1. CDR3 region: CASSLFGTGRKAFF. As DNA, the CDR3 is TGTGCCAGCAGTTTATTCGGGACAGGCCGAAAAGCTTTCTTT.